This TCR beta chain was identified during a study of blood T cell repertoires in COVID-19 (dated by TCRdb to about 2020). Study-wide context: Samples covering the acute and convalescent phases of COVID-19 were provided by collaborators in the United States, Italy and Spain. The material from the prospective study consisted of cDNA or gDNA derived from T cells, B-cell-depleted T cells, or PBMCs. Deeply sampled blood TCRbeta repertoires from subjects exposed to, actively infected with, or recovered from COVID-19 were included in the dataset. The repertoires were released in a freely available public database meant as a resource for research on the immune response to SARS-CoV-2. Samples were obtained from the ongoing ImmuneRACE study (first 160 participants) and from some 1,200 subjects provided by 6 global collaborators. A de-identified subject ID, COVID-19 status, age in years and sex were almost always included in the sample metadata. Where available, HLA class I and class II types were taken from metadata supplied by the sample provider and were not determined by assay-based typing. On the study overall, not on this receptor specifically: How much clinical and demographic metadata was included differed by source and by participant, and the metadata was provided uncurated.

On this clone: Its antigen is not yet known. Base quality data are lacking; no much larger clone is found one base away.

The immunoSEQ Assay, a bias-controlled multiplex PCR, was used to amplify TCRbeta CDR3 regions from genomic DNA. In the source study's methods: Within the assay, amplification of reference gene primers was used to estimate how many nucleated cells each sample contained. To quantify the absolute abundance of each unique TCRbeta CDR3 rearrangement, sequence reads were collapsed and filtered. For each sample, productive Simpson clonality was calculated as the square root of Simpson's diversity index across productive rearrangements. TCRdb stores this immuneACCESS table with in-frame sequences only. Part of the clones is absent; in the studies checked, under half of the shortfall reflects unresolved V genes, and no reason is known for the rest. V and J calls and clone size come straight from that table; D and trimming were deduced from the DNA. The sample includes hundreds of thousands of clones, with nearly 90% observed a single time. The ten top clones hold approximately 1.5% of the sample.

Participants in the prospective study were enrolled through a virtual design, were aged roughly 18 to 100 years, and lived in approximately 25 United States geographic areas. To assign participants to cohorts, the prospective study relied on clinical history that participants themselves reported in a screening survey and a study questionnaire. Each participant in the prospective study had whole blood, serum and a nasopharyngeal or oropharyngeal swab collected by mobile phlebotomists. Over a 2-month period, participants in the prospective study had the option of providing additional blood draws and questionnaires. Blood samples from the prospective study were shipped frozen or at room temperature prior to DNA extraction. V is shortened by 5 bases, J by 5 bases, and the region joining them spans 13 bases. CDR1 and CDR2 were assigned from the germline V gene as SGHVS and FNYEAQ. Measured from the cysteine to the phenylalanine, the CDR3 is 14 residues long. Just the 42-base CDR3 DNA is kept, in frame starting at base 1.

The rearranged segments are TRBV7-6 and TRBJ2-1, and perhaps TRBD1 as D gene, on 6 matching bases. The sequenced material came from PBMCs or T cells enriched from blood (not recorded which). This TCR derives from a woman aged 18-35 years with acute COVID-19. The CDR3 protein: CASSPPRDNNEQFF. At the DNA level, the sequence is TGTGCCAGCAGCCCCCCCCGGGACAACAATGAGCAGTTCTTC.